The rows below give T cell receptor beta chains drawn from one sample of a study of spatial heterogeneity in lung cancer. TCRdb itself ran the 5' RACE reads through MiXCR, one entry per CDR3 protein. The sample yields some 15,000 distinct CDR3 sequences, 11% seen once. The sample was PBMCs, taken at surgery. These receptors were obtained from a female donor with early-stage non-small cell lung cancer. CDR3s include the opening cysteine and the closing phenylalanine or tryptophan. A D gene is named only where the DNA matches it firmly. Some rows mark clone size as missing; the rest say once, few, many or name a class of expanded clone.

NA	NA	TRBV4-2	TRBJ2-3	TGTGCCAGCAGCCAAGATCCGGGGGCTAGCACAGATACGCAGTATTTT	CASSQDPGASTDTQYF
TRBD1	many	TRBV11-2	TRBJ2-3	TGTGCCAGCAGCGACAGGGTCTACACAGATACGCAGTATTTT	CASSDRVYTDTQYF
NA	medium-sized	TRBV5-1	TRBJ2-3	TGCGCCAGCAGCTTGGACACAGATACGCAGTATTTT	CASSLDTDTQYF
TRBD2	medium-sized	TRBV5-1	TRBJ2-1	TGCGCCAGCACTAACTCCTTGGCTAGCGGGGTCAATGAGCAGTTCTTC	CASTNSLASGVNEQFF
NA	many	TRBV19	TRBJ1-2	TGTGCCAGTAAACTTACTGCCGACTATGGCTACACCTTC	CASKLTADYGYTF
NA	NA	TRBV21-1	TRBJ2-3	TGTGCCAGCAGCAAAAAACCACATCTTCCGGGAGATACGCAGTATTTT	CASSKKPHLPGDTQYF
TRBD1	NA	TRBV4-2	TRBJ2-3	TGTGTCAGCAGCCAAGGACAGACAGGGCCTAGCACAGATACGCAGTATTTT	CVSSQGQTGPSTDTQYF
NA	many	TRBV5-1	TRBJ1-2	TGCGCCAGCCACGAGGGGCCTGCTAACTATGGCTACACCTTC	CASHEGPANYGYTF
NA	many	TRBV4-1	TRBJ1-4	TGCGCCAGCAGCCAAGAGTCTGCCTCAGGGTTCCAGGAAAAACTGTTTTTT	CASSQESASGFQEKLFF
NA	NA	TRBV5-1	TRBJ1-1	TGCGCCAGCAGCCCGGGTGGAGGGCTCTCGAACACTGAAGCTTTCTTT	CASSPGGGLSNTEAFF
NA	NA	TRBV15	TRBJ2-7	TGTGCCACCAGCAGAGATCCGGACACATCCTACGAGCAGTACTTC	CATSRDPDTSYEQYF
NA	many	TRBV18	TRBJ1-1	TGTGCCAGCTCACCCGACCTCACTGAAGCTTTCTTT	CASSPDLTEAFF
NA	many	TRBV20-1	TRBJ1-6	TGCAGTGCTGGAGAAGATAATTCACCCCTCCACTTT	CSAGEDNSPLHF
TRBD1	many	TRBV25-1	TRBJ2-5	TGTGCCAGCTTGGGACAGGGGAAAGAGACCCAGTACTTC	CASLGQGKETQYF
NA	medium-sized	TRBV9	TRBJ1-2	TGTGCCAGCAGCGTAGCCACCAGCAGTCGCTACACCTTC	CASSVATSSRYTF
NA	many	TRBV12-3/TRBV12-4	TRBJ2-1	TGTGCCAGCAGCTCGACAGGCTACTCCTACAATGAGCAGTTCTTC	CASSSTGYSYNEQFF
NA	many	TRBV5-6	TRBJ1-4	TGTGCCAGCAGCTTGGTTGAAACTAATGAAAAACTGTTTTTT	CASSLVETNEKLFF
TRBD1	many	TRBV28	TRBJ2-7	TGTGCCAGCAGGCGCCGGGACAGTCGAGGGGACGAGCAGTACTTC	CASRRRDSRGDEQYF
NA	many	TRBV12-3/TRBV12-4	TRBJ1-3	TGTGCCAGCAATCTTTGGACAGCTGGAAACACCATATATTTT	CASNLWTAGNTIYF
NA	medium-sized	TRBV3-1	TRBJ2-7	TGTGCCAGCAGCTTGGCAGGAAAGGGGCAGTACTTC	CASSLAGKGQYF
TRBD1	few	TRBV4-2	TRBJ2-5	TGTGCCAGCAGCCAAATACAGGGGGCGCGAGAGACCCAGTACTTC	CASSQIQGARETQYF
TRBD1	NA	TRBV12-3/TRBV12-4	TRBJ1-2	TGTGCCAGCAGTTTACAGGACAGGGTTAACTATGGCTACACCTTC	CASSLQDRVNYGYTF
NA	many	TRBV3-1	TRBJ1-6	TGTGCCAGCAGACAGGGAGATTATTCACCCCTCCACTTT	CASRQGDYSPLHF
NA	many	TRBV11-2	TRBJ2-7	TGTGCCAGCAGCATCCGCCGGGTAGGGGAAAACTACGAGCAGTACTTC	CASSIRRVGENYEQYF
NA	few	TRBV3-1	TRBJ2-7	TGTGCCAGCAGCCGCTTAGAAACCGAGCAGTACTTC	CASSRLETEQYF
NA	many	TRBV28	TRBJ1-5	TGTGCCAGCAGGCCTCAGAGCAATCAGCCCCAGCATTTT	CASRPQSNQPQHF
TRBD2	NA	TRBV12-3/TRBV12-4	TRBJ2-5	TGTGCCAACCCGGGACTACCCCAAGAGACCCAGTACTTC	CANPGLPQETQYF
TRBD1	many	TRBV6-5	TRBJ2-1	TGTGCCAGCACCAGTAGCAGGGGGCAAAATGAGCAGTTCTTC	CASTSSRGQNEQFF
NA	few	TRBV19	TRBJ1-1	TGTGCCAGTAGTATCACAGGGCTCAACACTGAAGCTTTCTTT	CASSITGLNTEAFF
TRBD1	many	TRBV7-2	TRBJ2-1	TGTGCCAGCAGCTCAATTCACCACAGCTTGGGGACAGGGCTCTACAATGAGCAGTTCTTC	CASSSIHHSLGTGLYNEQFF
NA	many	TRBV11-1	TRBJ2-3	TGTGCCAGCAGCTTTGGGCAGGGCGAAGATACGCAGTATTTT	CASSFGQGEDTQYF
NA	NA	TRBV9	TRBJ2-2	TGTGCCAGCAGCGGATGGACATCCCAACGGAACACCGGGGAGCTGTTTTTT	CASSGWTSQRNTGELFF
NA	many	TRBV7-9	TRBJ2-5	TGTGCCAGCAGCTGGGGAAAGACCCAGTACTTC	CASSWGKTQYF
NA	many	TRBV4-2	TRBJ1-2	TGTGCCAGCAGCCACGAGGGGAGGGGGAGAGGCTACACCTTC	CASSHEGRGRGYTF
NA	few	TRBV10-3	TRBJ2-4	TGTGCCATCAGTGATGAAAAAAACATTCAGTACTTC	CAISDEKNIQYF
NA	NA	TRBV7-2	TRBJ2-6	TGTGCCAGCAGCTTAGCCTCCGGGTCTGGGGCCAACGTCCTGACTTTC	CASSLASGSGANVLTF
NA	NA	TRBV3-1	TRBJ1-4	TGTGCCAGCAGCCAAAGCCCCCGAAGTCCAAAACTGTTTTTT	CASSQSPRSPKLFF
NA	many	TRBV2	TRBJ1-4	TGTGCCAGCAGACGGGGAGAGCCTAATGAAAAACTGTTTTTT	CASRRGEPNEKLFF
NA	many	TRBV7-9	TRBJ2-1	TGTGCCAGCAGCTTATCGGCCGATGAGCAGTTCTTC	CASSLSADEQFF
TRBD1	many	TRBV7-9	TRBJ1-4	TGTGCCAGCAGCTTAGCGAATTCGACAGGGAGATCTGAAAAACTGTTTTTT	CASSLANSTGRSEKLFF
TRBD2	many	TRBV18	TRBJ2-1	TGTGCCAGCTCACCCGCGGGGGGGCTCGGAGAGCAGTTCTTC	CASSPAGGLGEQFF
NA	many	TRBV7-8	TRBJ2-2	TGTGCCAGCAGCTTTGCCGCCGGGGAGCTGTTTTTT	CASSFAAGELFF